A single sample is the source of the 12 T cell receptor beta chains below, sequenced in a study of memory CD4+ T cells and cytomegalovirus serostatus. The sort gate was single viable CD3+CD4+CD8-CD45RO+ cells for memory CD4+ T cells. Using immunoSEQ multiplex PCR, the repertoire was profiled, and TCRdb retains in-frame clones only, with some absent. This sample yields about 53,000 clones, of which roughly 80% are seen a single time; under 1% belongs to the top ten. Sequencing used memory CD4+ T cells from blood. These receptors all stem from an adult in good health and CMV-seronegative.

V usage is TRBV10-3 and J usage is TRBJ1-3; D is ambiguous. Trimming shortened V by 3 bases and J by 0 bases, and 9 bases separated the two germline ends. The germline V gene has CDR1 ENHRY and CDR2 SYGVKD. The CDR3 runs to 15 residues. The DNA of the CDR3 is TGTGCCATCAGTGAAATCACGGGCTCTGGAAACACCATATATTTT. Translating it yields CAISEITGSGNTIYF.

The chain combines TRBV6-4 with TRBJ1-1; TRBD1 is a possible D gene (5 bases). CDR3 length equals 14 residues. Germline V gives CDR1 MRHNA, CDR2 SNTAGT. The V and J ends lost 5 bases and 2 bases respectively, with 12 bases between them. In nucleotides, the CDR3 is TGTGCCAGCAGTACCAGGGCAGGAAACACTGAAGCTTTCTTT. This encodes CASSTRAGNTEAFF.

The chain has TRBV2 and TRBJ1-1, with D possibly matching TRBD1 (6 bases). This CDR3 is 16 amino acids long. Looked up from germline, CDR1 is SNHLY and CDR2 is FYNNEI. V lost 4 bases to trimming and J lost 6 bases, with 21 bases between them. CDR3 sequence: CASSAGQPLFSAEAFF. The CDR3 bases are TGTGCCAGCAGTGCCGGACAGCCATTATTCAGCGCTGAAGCTTTCTTT.

The CDR3 nucleotides read TGTGCCAGTAAGTCGGCAGGGGAGTCGTCACCCCTCCACTTT. Translated: CASKSAGESSPLHF. The J gene is TRBJ1-6, the V gene TRBV19, with D possibly being TRBD1 (6 bases). Germline lookup yields CDR1 LNHDA and CDR2 SQIVND (reference sequence). The CDR3 totals 14 residues. V was cut by 7 bases and J by 10 bases, with 17 bases left in between.

This chain uses TRBV6-6 with TRBJ2-2; D may correspond to TRBD1 or TRBD2 (5 bases each). The CDR3 consists of 13 residues. V lost 8 bases and J 5 bases, leaving 12 bases between the germline ends. Looked up from germline, CDR1 is MNHNY and CDR2 is SVGAGI (reference sequence). The CDR3 nucleotides are TGTGCCAGCGCTTCGGGGCGAACCGGGGAGCTGTTTTTT. Protein sequence: CASASGRTGELFF.

The chain recombines TRBV19 with TRBJ2-6; D is unresolved. The CDR3 length is 16 residues. CDR1 is LNHDA and CDR2 is SQIVND in the germline V gene (reference sequence). Trimming removed 3 bases from V and 0 bases from J, with 9 bases in between. The CDR3 DNA is TGTGCCAGTAGTATTATGGTCAGCTCTGGGGCCAACGTCCTGACTTTC. This gives the protein CASSIMVSSGANVLTF.

This chain links TRBV7-8 with TRBJ2-1; unclear D gene. V dropped 4 bases and J dropped 5 bases, with 15 bases sitting between them. CDR3 length equals 15 residues. Germline-derived CDR1 and CDR2 are SGHVS and FQNEAQ. This chain's CDR3 is CASSSGRLNHNEQFF. The CDR3 bases are TGTGCCAGCAGCTCAGGAAGACTTAATCACAATGAGCAGTTCTTC.

V usage is TRBV9 and J usage is TRBJ2-3, with 7 nucleotides matching TRBD2. Germline CDR1 reads SGDLS; CDR2 reads YYNGEE. Trimming removed 4 bases from V and 4 bases from J; junction bases left unmatched: 12. This CDR3 has 16 residues. DNA for the CDR3: TGTGCCAGCAGCATGACTAGCCTCCCCGGGGCAGATACGCAGTATTTT. As protein: CASSMTSLPGADTQYF.

The chain is built from TRBV6-1 and TRBJ2-7; 9 positions agree with TRBD1. The V segment lost 1 base and the J segment 0 bases; nucleotides outside the gene matches: 1. There are 15 residues in the CDR3. The germline V gene encodes CDR1 MNHNS and CDR2 SASEGT. Written as DNA, the CDR3 is TGTGCCAGCAGTGAAGGGACAGGGGTCTCCTACGAGCAGTACTTC. It translates to CASSEGTGVSYEQYF.

The chain uses TRBV9 and TRBJ1-2; D unclear. This CDR3 contains 15 residues. CDR1 is SGDLS and CDR2 is YYNGEE in the germline V gene. The V and J ends lost 4 bases and 4 bases respectively, with 17 bases between them. DNA of the CDR3: TGTGCCAGCAGCCCCCGCCTGGCAGATTTCTATGGCTACACCTTC. Protein: CASSPRLADFYGYTF.

This chain joins TRBV7-2 and TRBJ2-2; a possible D gene is TRBD1 (6 bases). In germline, CDR1 is SGHTA, CDR2 FQGNSA. With 5 bases removed from V and 6 bases from J, the gap between germline ends came to 13 bases. This CDR3 spans 14 amino acids. The CDR3 here is CASSTTGKAGELFF. In DNA, the CDR3 is TGTGCCAGCAGCACCACAGGGAAGGCCGGGGAGCTGTTTTTT.

The chain links TRBV5-1 to TRBJ1-2; 8 nucleotides match TRBD1. Germline CDR1 and CDR2: SGHRS and YFSETQ. V shed 0 bases, J shed 5 bases, and the junction held 6 bases outside the gene matches. CDR3 length: 15 amino acids. CDR3 in amino acids: CASSLDGQGRYGYTF. As DNA, the CDR3 is TGCGCCAGCAGCTTGGACGGACAGGGCAGATATGGCTACACCTTC.